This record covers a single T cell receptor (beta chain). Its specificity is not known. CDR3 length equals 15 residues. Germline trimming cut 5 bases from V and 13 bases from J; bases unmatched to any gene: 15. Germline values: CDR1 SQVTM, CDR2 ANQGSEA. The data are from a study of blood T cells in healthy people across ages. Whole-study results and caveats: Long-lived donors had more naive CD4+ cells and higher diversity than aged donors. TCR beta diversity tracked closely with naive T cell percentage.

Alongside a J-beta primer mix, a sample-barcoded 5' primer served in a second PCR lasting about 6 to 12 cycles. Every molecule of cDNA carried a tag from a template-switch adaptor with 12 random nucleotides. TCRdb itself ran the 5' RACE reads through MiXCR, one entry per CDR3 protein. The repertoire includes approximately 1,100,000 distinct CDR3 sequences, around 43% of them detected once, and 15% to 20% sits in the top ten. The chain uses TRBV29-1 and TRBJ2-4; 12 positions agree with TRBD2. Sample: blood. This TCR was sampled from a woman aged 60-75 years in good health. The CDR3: CSVRFWTSGNNEQYF. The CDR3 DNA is TGCAGCGTTCGCTTCTGGACTAGCGGGAACAATGAGCAGTACTTC.